Listed below are T cell receptor beta chains from one sample, sequenced in a study of blood T cell repertoires in COVID-19. Method: immunoSEQ multiplex PCR; TCRdb's copy keeps in-frame clones and lacks some. The sample comprises 78,000 or so clones, approximately 90% of which are singletons, and around 6.7% rests with the top ten. Sequenced: peripheral blood. Source of these receptors: a woman between 50 and 59 years old with acute or convalescent COVID-19. Both conserved end residues are part of each CDR3. The order of the fields is clone size, V gene, J gene, D gene, CDR3 DNA, CDR3 protein. The D gene is left open where the match is weak. Only part of the rows carry a size: once, few, many, or a class if the clone is expanded.

clone_size: .
v_call: TRBV10-3
j_call: TRBJ1-6
d_call: TRBD1
cdr3_nt: TGTGCCATCAGTGAGGACAGGGGAAATTCACCCCTCCACTTT
cdr3_aa: CAISEDRGNSPLHF

clone_size: .
v_call: TRBV6-5
j_call: TRBJ2-4
d_call: .
cdr3_nt: TGTGCCAGCACCCAAGGAGCCACGCCGGGAAACATTCAGTACTTC
cdr3_aa: CASTQGATPGNIQYF

clone_size: .
v_call: TRBV11-2
j_call: TRBJ2-7
d_call: .
cdr3_nt: TGTGCCAGCAGCTTGCAGGGGTCCCACGAGCAGTACTTC
cdr3_aa: CASSLQGSHEQYF

clone_size: .
v_call: TRBV19
j_call: TRBJ2-7
d_call: .
cdr3_nt: TGTGCCAGTAGTATGGGGGGGGCCGAGCAGTACTTC
cdr3_aa: CASSMGGAEQYF

clone_size: .
v_call: TRBV6-1
j_call: TRBJ1-2
d_call: .
cdr3_nt: TGTGCCAGCAGTGAGTTGGAGGGCGGGTTGGACTATGGCTACACCTTC
cdr3_aa: CASSELEGGLDYGYTF

clone_size: .
v_call: TRBV4-1
j_call: TRBJ2-7
d_call: TRBD1
cdr3_nt: TGCGCCAGCAGTGGGACAGGGTCCGAGCAGTACTTC
cdr3_aa: CASSGTGSEQYF

clone_size: .
v_call: TRBV18
j_call: TRBJ1-1
d_call: .
cdr3_nt: TGTGCCAGCTCACCAGGACAACAGACGAACACTGAAGCTTTCTTT
cdr3_aa: CASSPGQQTNTEAFF

clone_size: few
v_call: TRBV18
j_call: TRBJ1-6
d_call: .
cdr3_nt: TGTGCCAGCTCACGGGGCCCGGCAGGGTCCAATTCACCCCTCCACTTT
cdr3_aa: CASSRGPAGSNSPLHF

clone_size: large
v_call: TRBV7-9
j_call: TRBJ1-2
d_call: TRBD1
cdr3_nt: TGTGCCACCTTAGGGACAGTCGGTGGCTACACCTTC
cdr3_aa: CATLGTVGGYTF

clone_size: .
v_call: TRBV9
j_call: TRBJ2-1
d_call: .
cdr3_nt: TGTGCCAGCAGCGTAGACCCCGGCTACAATGAGCAGTTCTTC
cdr3_aa: CASSVDPGYNEQFF

clone_size: .
v_call: TRBV7-8
j_call: TRBJ2-1
d_call: .
cdr3_nt: TGTGCCAGCAGTCTCAATCGGAGGTCTGAGGTGAATGAGCAGTTCTTC
cdr3_aa: CASSLNRRSEVNEQFF

clone_size: .
v_call: TRBV4-1
j_call: TRBJ2-1
d_call: TRBD1
cdr3_nt: TGCGCCAGCAGCCTCGCCCCCGGGACAGGGTTTAATGAGCAGTTCTTC
cdr3_aa: CASSLAPGTGFNEQFF

clone_size: few
v_call: TRBV19
j_call: TRBJ1-4
d_call: TRBD1
cdr3_nt: TGTGCCAGTAGTATAGGCCGGACAGGGGCAGGAGAAAAACTGTTTTTT
cdr3_aa: CASSIGRTGAGEKLFF

clone_size: many
v_call: TRBV29-1
j_call: TRBJ2-2
d_call: .
cdr3_nt: TGCAGCGGGACCGGGACTTTGAACACCGGGGAGCTGTTTTTT
cdr3_aa: CSGTGTLNTGELFF

clone_size: .
v_call: TRBV4-1
j_call: TRBJ2-1
d_call: TRBD2
cdr3_nt: TGCGCCAGCAGTTTACTAGCGGGAGGGATGAATGAGCAGTTCTTC
cdr3_aa: CASSLLAGGMNEQFF

clone_size: .
v_call: TRBV2
j_call: TRBJ2-3
d_call: .
cdr3_nt: TGTGCCAGCAGTGAAGCCCCGACAAGCACAGATACGCAGTATTTT
cdr3_aa: CASSEAPTSTDTQYF

clone_size: .
v_call: TRBV9
j_call: TRBJ1-2
d_call: TRBD1
cdr3_nt: TGTGCCAGCAGCCCAAGACAGGGAACTAGGGGCTACACCTTC
cdr3_aa: CASSPRQGTRGYTF

clone_size: few
v_call: TRBV2
j_call: TRBJ2-2
d_call: TRBD2
cdr3_nt: TGTGCCAGCGACCCTAGCGGAAGCCCGAACGGGGAGCTGTTTTTT
cdr3_aa: CASDPSGSPNGELFF

clone_size: .
v_call: TRBV10-2
j_call: TRBJ1-2
d_call: TRBD1
cdr3_nt: TGCGCCAGCAGAGAACAGGGGAGCTATGGCTACACCTTC
cdr3_aa: CASREQGSYGYTF

clone_size: .
v_call: TRBV3-1/TRBV3-2
j_call: TRBJ2-7
d_call: .
cdr3_nt: TGTGCCAGCAGTCGGGACTTTTTTCGGGAGCAGTACTTC
cdr3_aa: CASSRDFFREQYF